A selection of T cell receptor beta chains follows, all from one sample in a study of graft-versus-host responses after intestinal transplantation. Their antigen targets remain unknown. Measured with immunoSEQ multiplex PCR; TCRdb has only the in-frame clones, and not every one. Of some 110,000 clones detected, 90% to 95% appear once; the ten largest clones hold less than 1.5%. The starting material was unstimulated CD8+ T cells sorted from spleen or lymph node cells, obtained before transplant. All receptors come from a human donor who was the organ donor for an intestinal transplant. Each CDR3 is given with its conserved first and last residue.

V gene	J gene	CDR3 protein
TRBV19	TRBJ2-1	CASSIGLAGGPYNEQFF
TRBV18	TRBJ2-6	CASSPGAGHSGANVLTF
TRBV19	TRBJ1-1	CATKAVGRADTEAFF
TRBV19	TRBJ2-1	CASSPPGEQFF
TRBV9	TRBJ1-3	CASSVTVGTGNTIYF
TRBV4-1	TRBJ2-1	CASSRLIAGGLFYNEQFF
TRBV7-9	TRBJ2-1	CASSFARLVYGVSYNEQFF
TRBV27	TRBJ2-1	CASSLSGTLYNEQFF
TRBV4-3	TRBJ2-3	CASSQRTSGTDTQYF
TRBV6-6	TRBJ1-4	CASSLDRAGNEKLFF
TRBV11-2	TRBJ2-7	CASSLVDGSYEQYF
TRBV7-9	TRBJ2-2	CASSGQGPNTGELFF
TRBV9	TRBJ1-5	CASSVGTDNQPQHF
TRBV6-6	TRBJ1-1	CASSYSSRGTSEAFF
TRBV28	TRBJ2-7	CASSYGREQYF
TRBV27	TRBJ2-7	CASSYRGEAYEQYF
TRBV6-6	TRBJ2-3	CASSPGESTDTQYF
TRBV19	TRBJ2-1	CASSMWSDLQSIYNEQFF
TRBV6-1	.	CASSVRVNRPSYEQYF
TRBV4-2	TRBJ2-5	CASSRNPEETQYF
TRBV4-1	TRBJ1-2	CASSQSGSIGANYGYTF
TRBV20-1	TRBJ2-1	CSAREGDEQFF
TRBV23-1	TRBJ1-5	CASSQGGGQGILQPQHF
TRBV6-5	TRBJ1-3	CASSSHSKSGNTIYF
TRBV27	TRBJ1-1	CASSFHRGTEAFF
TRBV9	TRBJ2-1	CASSVAGTGNEQFF
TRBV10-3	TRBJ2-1	CAISESRERNEQFF
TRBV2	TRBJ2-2	CASSDTGELFF
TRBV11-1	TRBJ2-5	CASSLPGGRGGTQYF
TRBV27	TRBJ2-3	CASSLSVAADTQYF
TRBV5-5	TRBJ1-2	CASTRIRAGDYGYTF
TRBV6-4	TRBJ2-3	CASSPLAGAADTQYF
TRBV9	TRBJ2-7	CASSVDGSEQYF